The text below deals with one T cell receptor beta chain. The data stem from a study of blood T cell repertoires in COVID-19. Study information: Spain, Italy and the United States supplied samples that represented acute and convalescent COVID-19.

Germline V gene data show CDR1 as SGHNT and CDR2 as YENEEA. The CDR3 length is 14 residues. With V trimmed by 4 bases and J by 3 bases, 2 bases remained unmatched. Authors' data handling: Amplification of reference gene primers was used by the study to estimate nucleated cell counts. Sequenced by immunoSEQ multiplex PCR; TCRdb stores in-frame clones only, minus some. Clone size and the V and J calls come from that table; the DNA yielded D and trimming. The sample consists of about 15,000 clones, 70% to 90% of them appearing once. This TCR was recovered from a human donor in a cohort sampled during active COVID-19. The material sequenced was peripheral blood. This chain connects TRBV11-3 to TRBJ2-5; 10 bases agree with TRBD2. In nucleotides, the CDR3 is TGTGCCAGCAGCTCCGGACTAGCGGAAGAGACCCAGTACTTC. Protein: CASSSGLAEETQYF.